Following are 25 T cell receptor beta chains from one sample sequenced in a study of blood T cell repertoires in COVID-19. TCRdb keeps only in-frame clones here, not all; method: immunoSEQ multiplex PCR. The profile covers some 300,000 clones, with over 75% appearing a single time and about 4.6% taken by the ten largest. The specimen sequenced was PBMCs or T cells enriched from blood (not recorded which). These receptors all stem from a man younger than 40 who had recovered from COVID-19.

This clone was detected only a few times. The chain joins TRBV19 to TRBJ2-7, with 7 bases matching TRBD1. Germline-derived CDR1 and CDR2 are LNHDA and SQIVND (reference sequence). The CDR3 extends over 13 amino acids. Unmatched junction bases numbered 7, after V lost 9 bases and J lost 2 bases. In DNA form, the CDR3 reads TGTGCCAGAAGACAGGGTAGGGCCTACGAGCAGTACTTC. It yields the protein CARRQGRAYEQYF.

The rearrangement uses TRBV19 and TRBJ1-2; 7 nucleotides match TRBD1. The germline V gene has CDR1 LNHDA and CDR2 SQIVND (reference sequence). V trimming: 6 bases; J trimming: 0 bases; junction bases outside the gene matches: 7. The CDR3 runs to 15 residues. CDR3 region: CASRSGDRTNYGYTF. CDR3 bases: TGTGCCAGTAGAAGTGGGGACAGAACTAACTATGGCTACACCTTC.

The genes are TRBV28 and TRBJ2-7, with 10 bases identical to TRBD1. The CDR3 has 14 residues. In germline, CDR1 is MDHEN, CDR2 SYDVKM. J lost 3 bases, V lost 4 bases, and 3 bases had no gene match. The chain's CDR3 is CASSSDRGGYEQYF. The CDR3 DNA sequence: TGTGCCAGCAGTTCGGACAGGGGGGGCTACGAGCAGTACTTC.

This chain uses TRBV19 with TRBJ1-1; D may be TRBD1 (6 bases). The CDR3 has 15 amino acids. Germline assignment: CDR1 LNHDA and CDR2 SQIVND (reference sequence). Trimming took off 10 bases at V and 1 base at J, with 19 bases between the two ends. CDR3 in amino acids: CATKQGGFGNTEAFF. The CDR3 DNA is TGTGCCACTAAACAGGGTGGATTTGGGAACACTGAAGCTTTCTTT.

J is TRBJ2-7 and V is TRBV18; TRBD2 matches at 14 bases. V was clipped by 4 bases and J by 2 bases; unmatched bases: 4. The length of the CDR3 is 16 residues. Germline V gene sequence: CDR1 KGHSH, CDR2 LQKENI. As DNA, the CDR3 is TGTGCCAGCTCACGAGGGACTAGCGGGAGTGCCTACGAGCAGTACTTC. It is translated as CASSRGTSGSAYEQYF. The variable domain in full, completed from reference TRBV18 and TRBJ2-7, reads NAGVMQNPRHLVRRRGQEARLRCSPMKGHSHVYWYRQLPEEGLKFMVYLQKENIIDESGMPKERFSAEFPKEGPSILRIQQVVRGDSAAYFCASSRGTSGSAYEQYFGPGTRLTVT.

The rearrangement links TRBV6-6 to TRBJ1-2; 9 nucleotides match TRBD1. V lost 6 bases to trimming and J lost 4 bases; unmatched junction nucleotides: 3. This CDR3 comprises 13 residues. CDR1 MNHNY and CDR2 SVGAGI come from the germline V gene (reference sequence). This CDR3 reads CASSTDRGYGYTF. The CDR3 bases are TGTGCCAGCAGCACGGACAGGGGCTATGGCTACACCTTC.

The chain carries TRBV19 and TRBJ2-1; the match to TRBD2 covers 10 bases. V lost 7 bases to trimming and J lost 4 bases; unmatched junction nucleotides: 13. The CDR3 length is 17 residues. Germline V gives CDR1 LNHDA, CDR2 SQIVND (reference sequence). CDR3 sequence reads: CASTIRASGRRYNEQFF. CDR3 DNA: TGTGCCAGTACCATCAGGGCTAGCGGGAGAAGATACAATGAGCAGTTCTTC.

V and J are TRBV18 and TRBJ1-5, with 7 bases matching TRBD1. The germline gives CDR1 KGHSH, CDR2 LQKENI. The CDR3 has 16 residues. Trimming took 3 bases from V and 7 from J; bases not matched to a gene: 12. The CDR3 is CASSPKSTGYQQPQHF. The DNA of the CDR3 is TGTGCCAGCTCACCGAAATCGACAGGGTATCAGCAGCCCCAGCATTTT.

The chain joins TRBV5-1 to TRBJ2-7; 7 bases agree with TRBD2. CDR3 size: 14 residues. With 3 bases clipped from V and 1 base from J, the junction kept 4 bases outside the gene matches. CDR1 is SGHRS, CDR2 YFSETQ, per germline. CDR3 loop: CASSSGLVSYEQYF. CDR3 bases: TGCGCCAGCAGCTCTGGACTAGTTTCCTACGAGCAGTACTTC.

V usage is TRBV5-4 and J usage is TRBJ2-3; 10 nucleotides match TRBD2. The CDR3 is made up of 17 amino acids. CDR1 SGHNT and CDR2 YYREEE come from the germline V gene (reference sequence). The J segment lost 0 bases and the V segment lost 3 bases, leaving 7 bases of the junction unmatched. The CDR3 DNA follows: TGTGCCAGCAGCTCACGAATTAGCGGGGGGAGCACAGATACGCAGTATTTT. Translating it yields CASSSRISGGSTDTQYF.

The gene calls are TRBV11-3 and TRBJ1-2; D ambiguous. CDR1 SGHNT and CDR2 YENEEA come from the germline V gene. The CDR3 consists of 14 residues. Trimming took off 4 bases at V and 3 bases at J, with 12 bases between the two ends. DNA of the CDR3: TGTGCCAGCAGCTACCGGGGAGGTGACTATGGCTACACCTTC. It specifies CASSYRGGDYGYTF.

The rearrangement uses TRBV28 and TRBJ2-1; perhaps TRBD1 as D (6 bases). The V end lost 7 bases, the J end lost 0 bases, and 16 bases lay between the germline ends. The CDR3 runs to 16 residues. From germline, CDR1 is MDHEN and CDR2 SYDVKM. The CDR3 DNA sequence: TGTGCCAGCAACAAAGAAACAGGGTACTCCTACAATGAGCAGTTCTTC. The encoded protein is CASNKETGYSYNEQFF.

The V call is TRBV6-1, the J call TRBJ2-5; perhaps TRBD1 as D (5 bases). CDR3 length equals 16 residues. Per the germline V gene, CDR1 is MNHNS and CDR2 is SASEGT. Trimming removed 2 bases at V and 5 bases at J, with 18 bases between. CDR3: CASSEIPPGIRETQYF. CDR3 nucleotide sequence: TGTGCCAGCAGTGAAATACCTCCAGGGATTAGGGAGACCCAGTACTTC.

V is TRBV2 and J is TRBJ1-1, with D tentatively TRBD1 (5 bases). The length of the CDR3 is 14 residues. In germline, CDR1 is SNHLY, CDR2 FYNNEI. Trimming took 6 bases from V and 0 from J, leaving 11 bases between them. CDR3 in amino acids: CASSVRAVNTEAFF. CDR3 nucleotide sequence: TGTGCCAGCAGCGTCAGGGCGGTGAACACTGAAGCTTTCTTT. The variable domain in full, completed from reference TRBV2 and TRBJ1-1, reads EPEVTQTPSHQVTQMGQEVILRCVPISNHLYFYWYRQILGQKVEFLVSFYNNEISEKSEIFDDQFSVERPDGSNFTLKIRSTKLEDSAMYFCASSVRAVNTEAFFGQGTRLTVV.

The gene calls are TRBV27 and TRBJ1-5, with 11 positions matching TRBD1. The CDR3 extends over 15 amino acids. The V and J ends lost 5 bases and 6 bases, in that order; junction bases with no gene match: 6. Per the germline V gene, CDR1 is MNHEY and CDR2 is SMNVEV (reference sequence). The CDR3 is CASSAGTGGVQPQHF. The CDR3 nucleotides are TGTGCCAGCAGTGCCGGGACAGGGGGAGTTCAGCCCCAGCATTTT.

The genes are TRBV11-3 and TRBJ2-5, with TRBD1 identical over 7 bases. Per germline, CDR1 SGHNT and CDR2 YENEEA. The CDR3 consists of 15 residues. The J segment lost 0 bases and the V segment lost 5 bases, leaving 6 bases of the junction unmatched. Here the CDR3 DNA reads TGTGCCAGCAGCCTGGGACAGAAGTACCAAGAGACCCAGTACTTC. This codes for CASSLGQKYQETQYF.

This chain uses TRBV27 with TRBJ1-1, with D tentatively TRBD1 (5 bases). Per germline, CDR1 MNHEY and CDR2 SMNVEV (reference sequence). This CDR3 is 14 amino acids long. V was pared by 1 base and J by 7 bases, with 13 bases between. DNA for the CDR3: TGTGCCAGCAGTTTATTAACAGGAGCGAATGAAGCTTTCTTT. Amino acids: CASSLLTGANEAFF.

The J gene is TRBJ2-7, the V gene TRBV6-1; 12 nucleotides line up with TRBD2. The ends lost 4 bases at V and 2 bases at J; junction bases unmatched: 6. This CDR3 spans 16 amino acids. CDR1 is MNHNS and CDR2 is SASEGT in the germline V gene. DNA of the CDR3: TGTGCCAGCAGTGCACAGAGACTAGCGGGAGCCTACGAGCAGTACTTC. Translating gives CASSAQRLAGAYEQYF.

This rearrangement joins TRBV7-6 to TRBJ2-5; 9 bases are shared with TRBD2. The ends lost 5 bases at V and 7 bases at J; junction bases unmatched: 11. CDR1 is SGHVS and CDR2 is FNYEAQ in the germline V gene. CDR3 length equals 15 residues. DNA for the CDR3: TGTGCCAGCAGCCGCCCTCGGGGCGGGGGGGGGACCCAGTACTTC. It specifies CASSRPRGGGGTQYF. Together with reference TRBV7-6 and TRBJ2-5, the CDR3 gives the full variable domain: GAGVSQSPRYKVTKRGQDVALRCDPISGHVSLYWYRQALGQGPEFLTYFNYEAQQDKSGLPNDRFSAERPEGSISTLTIQRTEQRDSAMYRCASSRPRGGGGTQYFGPGTRLLVL.

This chain joins TRBV5-1 and TRBJ2-2; D ambiguous. The germline CDR1 and CDR2 sequences are SGHRS and YFSETQ. V was clipped by 4 bases and J by 4 bases, with 8 bases between them. The CDR3 has 13 amino acids. The CDR3 spells CASSPQATGELFF. The CDR3 region has the DNA TGCGCCAGCAGCCCCCAGGCCACCGGGGAGCTGTTTTTT.

This chain joins TRBV27 and TRBJ1-2, with D perhaps matching TRBD1 (6 bases). The CDR3 spans 13 residues. V dropped 6 bases and J dropped 7 bases, with 15 bases sitting between them. Germline values: CDR1 MNHEY, CDR2 SMNVEV (reference sequence). The CDR3 region has the DNA TGTGCCAGCAGCCCAGCAGGGGTTGGTGGCTACACCTTC. Protein: CASSPAGVGGYTF.

The chain is built from TRBV6-1 and TRBJ1-2, with 11 bases lining up with TRBD1. The CDR3 is 15 residues long. Germline CDR1 reads MNHNS; CDR2 reads SASEGT. V lost 2 bases to trimming and J lost 7 bases; unmatched junction nucleotides: 6. CDR3 amino acids: CASSESDGQGAGYTF. The CDR3 nucleotides read TGTGCCAGCAGTGAATCGGATGGACAGGGGGCTGGCTACACCTTC.

This clone has only one observation. The CDR3 loop is CASSMGDRGLYSNQPQHF. Here the CDR3 DNA reads TGTGCCAGCAGCATGGGGGACAGGGGCCTTTATAGCAATCAGCCCCAGCATTTT. The rearrangement joins TRBV7-9 to TRBJ1-5, with 10 bases aligning to TRBD1. The CDR3 consists of 18 residues. Per the germline V gene, CDR1 is SEHNR and CDR2 is FQNEAQ (reference sequence). Trimming removed 5 bases from V and 0 bases from J; junction bases left unmatched: 10.

The chain employs TRBV19 and TRBJ1-6; 8 positions match TRBD1. There are 14 residues in the CDR3. The V segment lost 7 bases and the J segment 10 bases; nucleotides outside the gene matches: 9. Germline loops: CDR1 LNHDA, CDR2 SQIVND (reference sequence). Written as DNA, the CDR3 is TGTGCCAGTAACGGACAGGGATTGGGGTCACCCCTCCACTTT. Amino acids: CASNGQGLGSPLHF. The full variable domain, its missing parts supplied by reference TRBV19 and TRBJ1-6, is DGGITQSPKYLFRKEGQNVTLSCEQNLNHDAMYWYRQDPGQGLRLIYYSQIVNDFQKGDIAEGYSVSREKKESFPLTVTSAQKNPTAFYLCASNGQGLGSPLHFGNGTRLTVT.

This chain joins TRBV28 and TRBJ2-5; 8 bases map to TRBD1. After removal of 2 bases from V and 4 bases from J, the junction contained 6 bases not matched to a gene. From germline, CDR1 is MDHEN and CDR2 SYDVKM. CDR3 length equals 15 residues. The CDR3: CASSLQGARGETQYF. The CDR3 DNA reads as TGTGCCAGCAGTTTACAGGGGGCGCGTGGAGAGACCCAGTACTTC.